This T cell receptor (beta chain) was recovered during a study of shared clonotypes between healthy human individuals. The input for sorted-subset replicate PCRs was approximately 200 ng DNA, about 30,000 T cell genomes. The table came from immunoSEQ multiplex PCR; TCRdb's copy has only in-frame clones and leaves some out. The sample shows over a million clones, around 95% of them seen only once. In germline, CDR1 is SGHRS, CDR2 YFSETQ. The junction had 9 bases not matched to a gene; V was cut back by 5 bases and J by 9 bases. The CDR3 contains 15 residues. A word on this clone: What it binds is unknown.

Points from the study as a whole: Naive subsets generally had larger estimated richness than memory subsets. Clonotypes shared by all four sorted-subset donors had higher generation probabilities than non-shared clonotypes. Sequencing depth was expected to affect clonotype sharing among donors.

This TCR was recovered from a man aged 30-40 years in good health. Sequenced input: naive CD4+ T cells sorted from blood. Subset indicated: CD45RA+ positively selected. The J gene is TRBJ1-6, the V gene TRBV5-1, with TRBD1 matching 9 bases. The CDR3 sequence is CASREWTGESSPLHF. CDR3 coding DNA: TGCGCCAGCAGAGAATGGACAGGGGAATCTTCACCCCTCCACTTT.